The clone carrying this TCR beta chain has only a few counts. Time point defined: persistent/refractory GD, antithyroid drugs over 5 years with positive TRAb. Extracted RNA from PBMCs served as the source of the TCR library. This entry belongs to a study of regulatory T cells in long-lasting Graves disease. Germline-derived CDR1 and CDR2 are SEHNR and FQNEAQ (reference sequence). The length of the CDR3 is 16 residues. V lost 1 base to trimming and J lost 4 bases; unmatched junction nucleotides: 7. Researchers made TCR beta libraries by using iRepertoire HTBI primers and running Arm-PCR on CDR3 regions. MiXCR was run by TCRdb on the multiplex PCR reads, yielding one entry per CDR3 protein. The sample consists of about 430,000 distinct CDR3 sequences, roughly a fifth of them appearing once.

This sample comprised peripheral blood mononuclear cells (PBMCs), obtained when the disease was refractory, from a patient treated with antithyroid drugs. The chain combines TRBV7-9 with TRBJ2-7; the match to TRBD2 covers 10 bases. The sequence was collected from a female donor with Graves disease. The CDR3 loop is CASSLVSSGSLYEQYF. CDR3 DNA: TGTGCCAGCAGCTTAGTTTCTAGCGGGAGTCTATACGAGCAGTACTTC.